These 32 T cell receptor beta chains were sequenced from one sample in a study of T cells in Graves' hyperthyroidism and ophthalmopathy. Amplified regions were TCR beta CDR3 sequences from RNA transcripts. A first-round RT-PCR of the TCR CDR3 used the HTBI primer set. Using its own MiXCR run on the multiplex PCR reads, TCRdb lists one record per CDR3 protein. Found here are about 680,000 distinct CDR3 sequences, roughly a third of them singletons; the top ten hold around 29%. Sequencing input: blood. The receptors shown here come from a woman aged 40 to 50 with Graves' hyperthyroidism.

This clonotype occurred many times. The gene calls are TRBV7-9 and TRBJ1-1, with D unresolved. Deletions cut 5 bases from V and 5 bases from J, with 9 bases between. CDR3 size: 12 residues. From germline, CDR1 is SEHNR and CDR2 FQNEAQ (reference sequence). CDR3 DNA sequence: TGTGCCAGCAGCCAATGGGAAACTGAAGCTTTCTTT. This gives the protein CASSQWETEAFF.

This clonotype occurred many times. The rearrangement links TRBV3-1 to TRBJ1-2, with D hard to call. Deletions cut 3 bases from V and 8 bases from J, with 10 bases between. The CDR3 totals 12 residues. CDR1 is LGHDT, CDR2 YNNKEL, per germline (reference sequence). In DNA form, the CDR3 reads TGTGCCAGCAGCCAGAGGACGGAAGGCTACACCTTC. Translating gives CASSQRTEGYTF.

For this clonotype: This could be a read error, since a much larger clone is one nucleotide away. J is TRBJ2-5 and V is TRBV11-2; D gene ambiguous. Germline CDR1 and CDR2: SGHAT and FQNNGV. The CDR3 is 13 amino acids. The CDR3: CASSQVGQEAQYF. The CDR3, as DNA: TGCGCCAGCAGCCAAGTTGGTCAAGAGGCCCAGTACTTC.

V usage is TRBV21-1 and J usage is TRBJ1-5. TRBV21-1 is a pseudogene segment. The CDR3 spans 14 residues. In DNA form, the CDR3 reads TGTGCCAGCGGAATCATGGGCAGCAATCAGCCCCAGCATTTT. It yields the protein CASGIMGSNQPQHF.

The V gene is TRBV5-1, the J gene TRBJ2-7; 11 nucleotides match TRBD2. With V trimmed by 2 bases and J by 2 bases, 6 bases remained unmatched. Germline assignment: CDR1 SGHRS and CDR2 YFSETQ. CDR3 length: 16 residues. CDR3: CASSFLTSGMTYEQYF. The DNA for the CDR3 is TGCGCCAGCAGCTTCCTGACTAGCGGGATGACCTACGAGCAGTACTTC.

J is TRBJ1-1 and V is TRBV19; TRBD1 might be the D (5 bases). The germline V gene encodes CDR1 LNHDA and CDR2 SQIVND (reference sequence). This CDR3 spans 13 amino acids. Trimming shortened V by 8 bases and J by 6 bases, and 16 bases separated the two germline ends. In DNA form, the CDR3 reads TGTGCCAGTTTCTCCTTCCAGGGCGCTGAAGCTTTCTTT. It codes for CASFSFQGAEAFF.

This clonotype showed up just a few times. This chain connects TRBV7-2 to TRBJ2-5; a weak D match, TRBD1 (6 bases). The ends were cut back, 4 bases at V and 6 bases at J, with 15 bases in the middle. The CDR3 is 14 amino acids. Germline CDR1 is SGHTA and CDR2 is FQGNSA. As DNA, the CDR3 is TGTGCCAGCAGCTCTCTCAGGGGTCGAAAGACCCAGTACTTC. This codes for CASSSLRGRKTQYF. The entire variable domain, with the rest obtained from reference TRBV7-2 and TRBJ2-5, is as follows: GAGVSQSPSNKVTEKGKDVELRCDPISGHTALYWYRQSLGQGLEFLIYFQGNSAPDKSGLPSDRFSAERTGGSVSTLTIQRTQQEDSAVYLCASSSLRGRKTQYFGPGTRLLVL.

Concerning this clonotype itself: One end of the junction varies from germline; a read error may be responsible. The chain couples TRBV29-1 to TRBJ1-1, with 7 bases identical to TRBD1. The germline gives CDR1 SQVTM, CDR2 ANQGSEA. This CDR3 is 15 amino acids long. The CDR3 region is CGVDRPGGMNTEAFF. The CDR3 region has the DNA TGCGGCGTTGATAGGCCAGGGGGGATGAACACTGAAGCTTTCTTT.

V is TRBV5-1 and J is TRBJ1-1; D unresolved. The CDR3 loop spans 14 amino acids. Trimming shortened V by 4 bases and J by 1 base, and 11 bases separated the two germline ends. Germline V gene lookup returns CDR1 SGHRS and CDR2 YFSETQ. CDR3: CASSRFVENTEAFF. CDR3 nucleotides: TGCGCCAGCAGCCGCTTCGTGGAGAACACTGAAGCTTTCTTT.

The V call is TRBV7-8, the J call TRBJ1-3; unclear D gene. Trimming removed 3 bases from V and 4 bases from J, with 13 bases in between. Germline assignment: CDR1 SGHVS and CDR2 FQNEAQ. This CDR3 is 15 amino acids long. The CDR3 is CASSFRTAPGNTIYF. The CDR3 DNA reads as TGTGCCAGCAGCTTCCGCACCGCCCCGGGAAACACCATATATTTT.

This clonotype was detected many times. The CDR3 reads CASSAGTTPLHF. The CDR3 DNA sequence: TGTGCCAGCAGTGCCGGGACTACACCCCTCCACTTT. V usage is TRBV25-1 and J usage is TRBJ1-6; possible D gene TRBD1, 5 bases. The V and J ends lost 4 bases and 11 bases respectively, with 9 bases between them. Germline CDR1 MGHDK, CDR2 SYGVNS. The CDR3 length is 12 residues.

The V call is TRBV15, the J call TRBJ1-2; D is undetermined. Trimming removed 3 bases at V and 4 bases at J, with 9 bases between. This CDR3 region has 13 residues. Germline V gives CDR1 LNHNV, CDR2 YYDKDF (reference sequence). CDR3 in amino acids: CATSSEDIYGYTF. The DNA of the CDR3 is TGTGCCACCAGCAGTGAGGATATCTATGGCTACACCTTC.

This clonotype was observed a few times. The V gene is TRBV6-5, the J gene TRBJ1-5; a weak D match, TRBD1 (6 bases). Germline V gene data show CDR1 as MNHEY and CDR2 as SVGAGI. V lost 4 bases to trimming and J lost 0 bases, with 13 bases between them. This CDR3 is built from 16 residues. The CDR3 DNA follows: TGTGCCAGCAGTTCCCGTACAGGGACTAGCAATCAGCCCCAGCATTTT. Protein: CASSSRTGTSNQPQHF.

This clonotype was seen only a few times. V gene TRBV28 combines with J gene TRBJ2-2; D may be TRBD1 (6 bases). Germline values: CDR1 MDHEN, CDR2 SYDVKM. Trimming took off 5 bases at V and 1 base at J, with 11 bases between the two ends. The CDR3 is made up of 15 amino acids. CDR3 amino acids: CASSAGTLNTGELFF. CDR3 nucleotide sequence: TGTGCCAGCAGTGCCGGGACACTGAACACCGGGGAGCTGTTTTTT.

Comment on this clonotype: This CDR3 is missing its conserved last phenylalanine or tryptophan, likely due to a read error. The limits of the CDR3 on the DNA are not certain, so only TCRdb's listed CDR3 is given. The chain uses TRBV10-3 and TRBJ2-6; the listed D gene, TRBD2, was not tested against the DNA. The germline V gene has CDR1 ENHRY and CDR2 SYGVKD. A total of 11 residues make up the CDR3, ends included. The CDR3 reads CAISAQGGGDT.

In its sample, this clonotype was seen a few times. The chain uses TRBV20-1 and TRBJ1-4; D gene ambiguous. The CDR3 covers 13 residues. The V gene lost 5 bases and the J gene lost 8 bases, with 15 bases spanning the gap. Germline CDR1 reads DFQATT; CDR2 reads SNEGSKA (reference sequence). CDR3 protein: CSAPRMGDEKLFF. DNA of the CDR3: TGCAGTGCTCCCCGCATGGGTGACGAAAAACTGTTTTTT.

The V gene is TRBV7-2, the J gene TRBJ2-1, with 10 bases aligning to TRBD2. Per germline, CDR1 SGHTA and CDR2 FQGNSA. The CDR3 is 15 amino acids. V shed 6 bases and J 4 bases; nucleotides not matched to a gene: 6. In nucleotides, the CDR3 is TGTGCCAGCAGTCTAAGGACTAGCGGATACAATGAGCAGTTCTTC. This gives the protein CASSLRTSGYNEQFF.

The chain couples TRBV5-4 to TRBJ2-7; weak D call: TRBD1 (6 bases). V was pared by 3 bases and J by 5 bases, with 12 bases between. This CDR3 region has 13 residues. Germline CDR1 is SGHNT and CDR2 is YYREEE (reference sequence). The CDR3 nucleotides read TGTGCCAGCAGCTCCGGACAGTCCCACGAGCAGTACTTC. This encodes CASSSGQSHEQYF.

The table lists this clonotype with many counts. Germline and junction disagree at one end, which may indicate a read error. This chain's CDR3 is CASSGTRDLVVF. In DNA form, the CDR3 reads TGTGCCAGCAGCGGGACACGAGATTTGGTCGTGTTC. The gene calls are TRBV7-9 and TRBJ2-7, with D perhaps matching TRBD1 (6 bases). This CDR3 comprises 12 residues. Germline assignment: CDR1 SEHNR and CDR2 FQNEAQ (reference sequence).

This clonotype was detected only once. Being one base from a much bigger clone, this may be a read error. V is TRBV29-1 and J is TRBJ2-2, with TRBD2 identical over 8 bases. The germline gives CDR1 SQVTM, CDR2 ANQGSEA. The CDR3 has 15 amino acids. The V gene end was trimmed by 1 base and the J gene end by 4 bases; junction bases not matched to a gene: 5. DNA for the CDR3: TGCAGCGTTGAAGGGATGGCGGGGGGCACCGGGGAGCTGTTTTTT. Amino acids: CSVEGMAGGTGELFF.

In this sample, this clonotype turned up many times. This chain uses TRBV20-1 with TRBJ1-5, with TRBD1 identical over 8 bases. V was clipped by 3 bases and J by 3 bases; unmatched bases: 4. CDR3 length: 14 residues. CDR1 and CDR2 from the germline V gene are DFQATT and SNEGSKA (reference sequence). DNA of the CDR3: TGCAGTGCTAGTTTGACAGGGGTCAATCAGCCCCAGCATTTT. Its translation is CSASLTGVNQPQHF.

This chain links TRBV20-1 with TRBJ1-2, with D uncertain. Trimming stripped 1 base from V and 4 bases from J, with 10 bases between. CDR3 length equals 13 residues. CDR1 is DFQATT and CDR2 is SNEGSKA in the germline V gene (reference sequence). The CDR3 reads CSARAERSYGYTF. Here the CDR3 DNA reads TGCAGTGCTAGAGCAGAGAGAAGCTATGGCTACACCTTC.

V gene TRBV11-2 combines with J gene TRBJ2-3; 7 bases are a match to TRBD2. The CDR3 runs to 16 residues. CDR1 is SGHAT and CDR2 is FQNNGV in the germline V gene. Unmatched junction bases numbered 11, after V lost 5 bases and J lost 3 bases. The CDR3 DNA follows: TGTGCCAGCAGCCTCCCCGGGGGGAGGGTAACAGATACGCAGTATTTT. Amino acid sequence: CASSLPGGRVTDTQYF. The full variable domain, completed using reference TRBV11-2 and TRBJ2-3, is EAGVAQSPRYKIIEKRQSVAFWCNPISGHATLYWYQQILGQGPKLLIQFQNNGVVDDSQLPKDRFSAERLKGVDSTLKIQPAKLEDSAVYLCASSLPGGRVTDTQYFGPGTRLTVL.

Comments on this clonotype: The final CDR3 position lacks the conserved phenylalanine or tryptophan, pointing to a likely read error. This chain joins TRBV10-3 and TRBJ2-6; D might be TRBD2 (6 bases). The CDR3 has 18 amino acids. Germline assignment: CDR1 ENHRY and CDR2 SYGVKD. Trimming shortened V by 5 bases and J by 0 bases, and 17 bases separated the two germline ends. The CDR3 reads CAISYSGDGISGANVLTS. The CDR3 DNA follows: TGTGCCATCAGTTACTCGGGGGACGGCATCTCTGGGGCCAACGTCCTGACTTCC.

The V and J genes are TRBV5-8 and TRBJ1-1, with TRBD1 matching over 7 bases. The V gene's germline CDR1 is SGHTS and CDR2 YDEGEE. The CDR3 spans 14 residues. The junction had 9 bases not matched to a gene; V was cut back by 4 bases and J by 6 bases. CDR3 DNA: TGTGCCAGCAGCCCAGGGCAGGGGGAGGCTGAAGCTTTCTTT. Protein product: CASSPGQGEAEAFF.

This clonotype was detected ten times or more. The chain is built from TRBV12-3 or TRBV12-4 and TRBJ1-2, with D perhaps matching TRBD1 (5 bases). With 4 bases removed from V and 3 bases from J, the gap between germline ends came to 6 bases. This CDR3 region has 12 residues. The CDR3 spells CASSSGYYGYTF. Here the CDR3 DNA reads TGTGCCAGCAGTTCAGGGTACTATGGCTACACCTTC.

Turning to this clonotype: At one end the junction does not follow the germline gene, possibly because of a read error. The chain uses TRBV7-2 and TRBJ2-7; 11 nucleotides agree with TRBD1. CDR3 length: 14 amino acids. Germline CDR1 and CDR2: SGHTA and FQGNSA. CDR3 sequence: CASSLGQGAHEQCF. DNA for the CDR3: TGTGCCAGCAGTCTCGGACAGGGGGCCCACGAGCAGTGCTTC.

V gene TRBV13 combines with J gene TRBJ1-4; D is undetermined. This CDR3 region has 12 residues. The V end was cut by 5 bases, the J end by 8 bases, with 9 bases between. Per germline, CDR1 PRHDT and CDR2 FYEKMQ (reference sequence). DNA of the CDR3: TGTGCCAGCAGCGACGACCGGGAAAAACTGTTTTTT. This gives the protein CASSDDREKLFF.

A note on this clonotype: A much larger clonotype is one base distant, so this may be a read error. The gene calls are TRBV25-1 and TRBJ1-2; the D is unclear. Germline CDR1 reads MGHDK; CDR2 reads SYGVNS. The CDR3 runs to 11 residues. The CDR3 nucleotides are TGTGCCCCACAGAGGAACTGTGGCTACACCTTC. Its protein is CAPQRNCGYTF.

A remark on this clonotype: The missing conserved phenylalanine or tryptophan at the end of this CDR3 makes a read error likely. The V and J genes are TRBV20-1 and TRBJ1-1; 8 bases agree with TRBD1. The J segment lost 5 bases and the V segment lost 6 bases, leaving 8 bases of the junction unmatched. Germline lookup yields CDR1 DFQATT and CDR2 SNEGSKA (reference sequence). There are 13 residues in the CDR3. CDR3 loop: CSAHLRQGTEAFL. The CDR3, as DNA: TGCAGTGCCCACCTACGACAGGGGACTGAAGCTTTCCTT.

The chain's CDR3 is CASSQEFRNYGYTF. CDR3 DNA: TGCGCCAGCAGCCAAGAATTCCGAAACTATGGCTACACCTTC. The rearrangement uses TRBV4-1 and TRBJ1-2, with unresolved D. Trimming pared 0 bases from V and 2 bases from J, leaving 7 bases between. Germline V gene sequence: CDR1 MGHRA, CDR2 YSYEKL. The CDR3 loop spans 14 amino acids.

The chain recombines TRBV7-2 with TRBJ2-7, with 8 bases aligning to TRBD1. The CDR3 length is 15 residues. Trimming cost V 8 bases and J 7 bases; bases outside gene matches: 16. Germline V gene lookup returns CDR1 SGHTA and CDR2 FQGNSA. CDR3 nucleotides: TGTGCCAGCTCATCCACCGCAGCAGGGGGCTGGGAGCAGTACTTC. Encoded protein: CASSSTAAGGWEQYF.